This passage covers 27 T cell receptor beta chains from one sample sequenced in a study of T-cell reconstitution after alpha-beta-depleted transplantation in children. The TCRbeta library incorporated unique molecular identifiers. In TCRdb, the PCR reads were re-called with MiXCR into one record per CDR3 protein. This table has around 500,000 distinct CDR3 sequences, approximately 12% appearing once. The sample here was PBMCs from the stem cell graft donor, taken from the stem cell graft. The receptors here all came from a human donor who donated a stem cell graft to a child with combined immunodeficiency.

This clonotype was found a few times. V is TRBV20-1 and J is TRBJ2-1, with 7 nucleotides matching TRBD1. V dropped 8 bases and J dropped 3; count of bases not matched to a gene: 7. The germline CDR1 and CDR2 sequences are DFQATT and SNEGSKA (reference sequence). The CDR3 is 13 residues long. In DNA form, the CDR3 reads TGCAGTTGGGAAGGACAGGTCTACAATGAGCAGTTCTTC. It specifies CSWEGQVYNEQFF.

This clonotype came up a few times. The gene calls are TRBV20-1 and TRBJ1-2; D is perhaps TRBD1 (5 bases). The V end lost 1 base, the J end lost 7 bases, and 22 bases lay between the germline ends. Germline V lookup: CDR1 DFQATT, CDR2 SNEGSKA (reference sequence). The CDR3 extends over 16 amino acids. This chain's CDR3 is CSARAPLPDEGAGYTF. In nucleotides, the CDR3 is TGCAGTGCTAGAGCCCCCCTTCCTGACGAAGGGGCTGGCTACACCTTC.

This clonotype was observed a few times. The chain is built from TRBV10-3 and TRBJ2-7, with 7 bases lining up with TRBD1. CDR1 and CDR2 (germline): ENHRY, SYGVKD. V was clipped by 6 bases and J by 2 bases; unmatched bases: 13. This CDR3 is built from 16 residues. The CDR3 is CAISKKPGQFPYEQYF. CDR3 coding DNA: TGTGCCATCAGCAAAAAACCGGGACAGTTTCCCTACGAGCAGTACTTC.

This clonotype was observed a handful of times. The chain couples TRBV12-3 or TRBV12-4 to TRBJ2-2, with no clear D. The CDR3 has 15 residues. The V end was cut by 5 bases, the J end by 1 base, with 11 bases between. The chain's CDR3 is CASSPRTLNTGELFF. DNA of the CDR3: TGTGCCAGCAGTCCCCGGACCTTGAACACCGGGGAGCTGTTTTTT.

This clonotype occurred many times. This chain connects TRBV5-1 to TRBJ2-7; the D is unclear. CDR3 length: 18 residues. Germline V gene lookup returns CDR1 SGHRS and CDR2 YFSETQ. V was clipped by 2 bases and J by 2 bases, with 23 bases between them. CDR3 sequence (DNA): TGCGCCAGCAGCTTACTCCCAGGACGGAATTCTATTACCTACGAGCAGTACTTC. Its translation: CASSLLPGRNSITYEQYF.

In its sample, this clonotype was seen many times. This chain uses TRBV6-5 with TRBJ1-1, with D possibly being TRBD1 (5 bases). With 0 bases removed from V and 0 bases from J, the gap between germline ends came to 8 bases. Germline CDR1 reads MNHEY; CDR2 reads SVGAGI. The CDR3 has 15 residues. DNA of the CDR3: TGTGCCAGCAGTTACTCCGGGGGGGTGAACACTGAAGCTTTCTTT. It is translated as CASSYSGGVNTEAFF.

The genes are TRBV4-3 and TRBJ1-2; TRBD1 is a possible D gene (5 bases). This CDR3 contains 12 residues. Per germline, CDR1 LGHNA and CDR2 YSLEER. V was cut by 1 base and J by 8 bases, with 8 bases left in between. The CDR3 bases are TGCGCCAGCAGCCAAGGCAGGGAAGGCTACACCTTC. Encoded protein: CASSQGREGYTF.

A few counts support this clonotype. This chain joins TRBV20-1 and TRBJ2-1; TRBD2 matches 7 bases. Germline values: CDR1 DFQATT, CDR2 SNEGSKA (reference sequence). V was pared by 6 bases and J by 0 bases, with 11 bases of the junction left unmatched. CDR3 length: 16 residues. The CDR3: CSATGVLADSYNEQFF. The CDR3 nucleotides read TGCAGTGCCACCGGGGTCCTAGCGGACTCCTACAATGAGCAGTTCTTC.

This clonotype was detected a few times. J is TRBJ2-5 and V is TRBV20-1, with D hard to call. In germline, CDR1 is DFQATT, CDR2 SNEGSKA (reference sequence). The ends were cut back, 4 bases at V and 2 bases at J, with 5 bases in the middle. The CDR3 length is 11 residues. The CDR3 here is CSATLQETQYF. The CDR3 DNA reads as TGCAGTGCTACCTTACAAGAGACCCAGTACTTC.

This sequence joins TRBV5-6 and TRBJ1-1; possible D gene TRBD1, 5 bases. The CDR3 loop spans 11 amino acids. CDR1 is SGHDT and CDR2 is YYEEEE in the germline V gene. The V end was cut by 4 bases, the J end by 7 bases, with 8 bases between. The CDR3 nucleotides are TGTGCCAGCAGCCTTCAGGGTGAAGCTTTCTTT. Translated: CASSLQGEAFF.

The chain combines TRBV29-1 with TRBJ2-7; 10 bases map to TRBD1. Looked up from germline, CDR1 is SQVTM and CDR2 is ANQGSEA. This CDR3 comprises 15 residues. V trimming: 2 bases; J trimming: 7 bases; junction bases outside the gene matches: 11. The CDR3 reads CSVERSGTGVGEQYF. In DNA, the CDR3 is TGCAGCGTTGAACGATCCGGGACAGGGGTGGGAGAGCAGTACTTC.

This clonotype was found once. The rearrangement joins TRBV28 to TRBJ2-1, with 9 bases lining up with TRBD2. V trimming: 5 bases; J trimming: 2 bases; junction bases outside the gene matches: 1. The CDR3 extends over 14 amino acids. Per germline, CDR1 MDHEN and CDR2 SYDVKM. The CDR3 is CASSVAGAYNEQFF. CDR3 nucleotide sequence: TGTGCCAGCAGTGTAGCGGGGGCCTACAATGAGCAGTTCTTC.

This chain's CDR3 is CASGWGARDTQYF. The CDR3 region has the DNA TGTGCCAGCGGATGGGGGGCCAGAGATACGCAGTATTTT. The chain carries TRBV12-3 or TRBV12-4 and TRBJ2-3, with D perhaps assigned TRBD1 or TRBD2 (6 bases each). V dropped 8 bases and J dropped 5 bases, with 14 bases sitting between them. The CDR3 runs to 13 residues.

The table lists this clonotype with many counts. This chain connects TRBV9 to TRBJ1-2; possibly TRBD1 for D (6 bases). CDR1 and CDR2 from the germline V gene are SGDLS and YYNGEE. V lost 0 bases and J lost 7, with 22 bases in between. The CDR3 is 17 amino acids. DNA of the CDR3: TGTGCCAGCAGCGTAGCGGGAGGGGGTGCCAACCTCCCTGGCTACACCTTC. Encoded protein: CASSVAGGGANLPGYTF.

This clonotype was picked up one time. CDR3 residues: CASSLRRRGTEAFF. CDR3 nucleotide sequence: TGTGCCAGCAGTTTAAGACGCAGAGGCACTGAAGCTTTCTTT. The chain is built from TRBV12-3 or TRBV12-4 and TRBJ1-1; D is undetermined. The CDR3 runs 14 residues. The V end was cut by 2 bases, the J end by 4 bases, with 11 bases between.

The chain joins TRBV12-3 or TRBV12-4 to TRBJ2-3; D call uncertain. Trimming pared 6 bases from V and 0 bases from J, leaving 16 bases between. The CDR3 is made up of 16 amino acids. CDR3 loop: CASSPSPDVSTDTQYF. The CDR3 bases are TGTGCCAGCAGCCCCTCCCCGGACGTTAGCACAGATACGCAGTATTTT.

The genes are TRBV3-1 and TRBJ2-6, with D perhaps TRBD1 or TRBD2 (5 bases each). The CDR3 sequence is 18 residues long. V was pared by 0 bases and J by 1 base, with 13 bases between. CDR1 LGHDT and CDR2 YNNKEL come from the germline V gene (reference sequence). CDR3 loop: CASSQDRGIFSGANVLTF. In nucleotides, the CDR3 is TGTGCCAGCAGCCAAGATCGGGGCATCTTTTCTGGGGCCAACGTCCTGACTTTC.

This clonotype was detected ten times or more. V usage is TRBV6-4 and J usage is TRBJ2-3; no clear D. The CDR3 is 13 residues long. Per germline, CDR1 MRHNA and CDR2 SNTAGT. Trimming took 0 bases from V and 2 from J, leaving 3 bases between them. In DNA, the CDR3 is TGTGCCAGCAGTGACTCGGACACAGATACGCAGTATTTT. It translates to CASSDSDTDTQYF.

The chain joins TRBV4-1 to TRBJ2-3; no definite D call. The CDR3 sequence is 14 residues long. Germline values: CDR1 MGHRA, CDR2 YSYEKL. The germline V and J ends were trimmed by 7 bases and 0 bases, with 11 bases remaining between them. The CDR3, as DNA: TGCGCCAGCACCATGGGTCCCAGCACAGATACGCAGTATTTT. Protein product: CASTMGPSTDTQYF.

This clonotype was seen many times. The chain uses TRBV28 and TRBJ2-5; possibly TRBD2 for D (5 bases). Per the germline V gene, CDR1 is MDHEN and CDR2 is SYDVKM. The CDR3 has 17 amino acids. V dropped 8 bases and J dropped 5 bases, with 27 bases sitting between them. The CDR3 region is CASSNPTDHPGEETQYF. As DNA, the CDR3 is TGTGCCAGCTCCAACCCAACGGACCACCCTGGGGAGGAGACCCAGTACTTC.

V gene TRBV5-1 combines with J gene TRBJ2-7, with D possibly being TRBD2 (5 bases). CDR1 is SGHRS and CDR2 is YFSETQ in the germline V gene. V gave up 3 bases and J gave up 7 bases, with 14 bases separating them. The CDR3 loop spans 13 amino acids. CDR3 amino acids: CASSYRTAREQYF. CDR3 DNA: TGCGCCAGCAGCTACCGGACTGCGCGGGAGCAGTACTTC.

This clonotype occurred many times. The chain recombines TRBV29-1 with TRBJ2-1, with a tentative D call TRBD2 (6 bases). The V end was cut by 3 bases, the J end by 5 bases, with 8 bases between. CDR1 is SQVTM and CDR2 is ANQGSEA in the germline V gene. This CDR3 has 12 amino acids. The CDR3 spells CSVERGNNEQFF. The CDR3 DNA sequence: TGCAGCGTTGAGCGGGGTAACAATGAGCAGTTCTTC.

This chain links TRBV30 with TRBJ2-2; D uncertain. Germline V CDR1 and CDR2: GTSNPN, SVGIG (reference sequence). CDR3 length: 11 amino acids. V dropped 5 bases and J dropped 4 bases, with 5 bases sitting between them. The CDR3 is CAWSGTGELFF. CDR3 nucleotides: TGTGCCTGGTCTGGCACCGGGGAGCTGTTTTTT.

V gene TRBV5-1 combines with J gene TRBJ2-6, with a possible D match to TRBD1 (5 bases). The CDR3 loop spans 17 amino acids. CDR1 SGHRS and CDR2 YFSETQ come from the germline V gene. Trimming cost V 1 base and J 3 bases, with 14 bases left between them. CDR3 sequence reads: CASSLKWQGGGANVLTF. As DNA, the CDR3 is TGCGCCAGCAGCTTGAAGTGGCAGGGTGGTGGGGCCAACGTCCTGACTTTC.

V is TRBV20-1 and J is TRBJ2-2; weak D call: TRBD1 (5 bases). Germline V CDR1 and CDR2: DFQATT, SNEGSKA (reference sequence). The CDR3 is 15 residues long. Deletions cut 0 bases from V and 7 bases from J, with 15 bases between. The CDR3 loop reads CSARDPRGSHGELFF. DNA for the CDR3: TGCAGTGCTAGAGATCCAAGGGGCAGCCACGGGGAGCTGTTTTTT.

This clonotype showed up many times. V gene TRBV20-1 combines with J gene TRBJ2-7; tentatively, D is TRBD1 (6 bases). In germline, CDR1 is DFQATT, CDR2 SNEGSKA (reference sequence). The CDR3 runs to 14 residues. V was cut by 0 bases and J by 6 bases, with 15 bases left in between. The CDR3 DNA follows: TGCAGTGCTAGAGATCGCCGTGGACAGAGCGAGCAGTACTTC. Protein sequence: CSARDRRGQSEQYF.

This clonotype appeared a few times. The V and J genes are TRBV24-1 and TRBJ2-1, with unresolved D. Germline V gene data show CDR1 as KGHDR and CDR2 as SFDVKD. Trimming pared 1 base from V and 1 base from J, leaving 7 bases between. The CDR3 loop spans 15 amino acids. The chain's CDR3 is CATSDFRSSYNEQFF. The CDR3 DNA reads as TGTGCCACCAGTGATTTCAGGTCTTCCTACAATGAGCAGTTCTTC.